Sequencing of this T cell receptor beta chain was carried out in a study of cytomegalovirus exposure and HLA in healthy donors. For the study at large: Findings of an earlier analysis included roughly 110 million unique TCR beta sequences from roughly 200 million T cells.

General study findings and limits: The study put 150 or so TCR beta chains on its list as cytomegalovirus-associated. An analysis was carried out at a later point. It showed that HLA-associated TCR beta chains were more clonally expanded than equally common non-associated chains. One later analysis reportedly identified an Asian-associated ancestry cluster that showed fewer N-insertions than the roughly 670-donor mean.

Notes on this clone: The antigen is unknown.

The primer mix had 60 Vbeta and 13 Jbeta primers. Profiling relied on immunoSEQ multiplex PCR, and the TCRdb table lists in-frame clones only, not all of them. The data hold 90,000 to 150,000 clones, with less than 80% observed a single time. Germline V CDR1 and CDR2: MNHEY, SMNVEV (reference sequence). The V gene end was trimmed by 5 bases and the J gene end by 1 base; junction bases not matched to a gene: 6. The CDR3 has 16 amino acids. Sequencing was performed on PBMCs. The origin of this receptor is a woman aged 45 to 65 in good health and CMV-seropositive. This chain connects TRBV27 to TRBJ2-3; 10 nucleotides line up with TRBD2. CDR3 DNA sequence: TGTGCCAGCAGTCTCCCTACTAGCGGGGGCACAGATACGCAGTATTTT. Translating it yields CASSLPTSGGTDTQYF.